Each of the 3 T cell receptor beta chains below was sequenced from the same sample in a study of technical replicates of blood from several donors. Profiling relied on immunoSEQ multiplex PCR, and the TCRdb table lists in-frame clones only, not all of them. The sample includes around 83,000 clones, 94% of them seen just once. Sequencing used T cells isolated from PBMCs. Every receptor here comes from a human donor in good health.

The chain employs TRBV29-1 and TRBJ2-1, with 8 bases lining up with TRBD2. Germline CDR1 SQVTM, CDR2 ANQGSEA. V gave up 7 bases and J gave up 4 bases; unmatched junction bases: 15. This CDR3 is 16 amino acids long. The DNA for the CDR3 is TGCAGCGCCAAGATAGGGCTTAGCGGGGTTTACAATGAGCAGTTCTTC. Its protein is CSAKIGLSGVYNEQFF.

This rearrangement joins TRBV27 to TRBJ2-1; TRBD2 might be the D (5 bases). Trimming took 3 bases from V and 8 from J, leaving 14 bases between them. CDR1 and CDR2 (germline): MNHEY, SMNVEV (reference sequence). The CDR3 has 14 amino acids. The CDR3 nucleotides are TGTGCCAGCAGTTTGCTGGTGCGGACTTATGAGCAGTTCTTC. Its translation is CASSLLVRTYEQFF.

The rearrangement links TRBV28 to TRBJ2-7; D is perhaps TRBD2 (7 bases). The V and J ends lost 9 bases and 3 bases respectively, with 21 bases between them. In germline, CDR1 is MDHEN, CDR2 SYDVKM. CDR3 length equals 15 residues. Here the CDR3 DNA reads TGTGCCAGTTTCCAACCGAGGGGGGGCGTCTACGAGCAGTACTTC. Translated, it gives CASFQPRGGVYEQYF.